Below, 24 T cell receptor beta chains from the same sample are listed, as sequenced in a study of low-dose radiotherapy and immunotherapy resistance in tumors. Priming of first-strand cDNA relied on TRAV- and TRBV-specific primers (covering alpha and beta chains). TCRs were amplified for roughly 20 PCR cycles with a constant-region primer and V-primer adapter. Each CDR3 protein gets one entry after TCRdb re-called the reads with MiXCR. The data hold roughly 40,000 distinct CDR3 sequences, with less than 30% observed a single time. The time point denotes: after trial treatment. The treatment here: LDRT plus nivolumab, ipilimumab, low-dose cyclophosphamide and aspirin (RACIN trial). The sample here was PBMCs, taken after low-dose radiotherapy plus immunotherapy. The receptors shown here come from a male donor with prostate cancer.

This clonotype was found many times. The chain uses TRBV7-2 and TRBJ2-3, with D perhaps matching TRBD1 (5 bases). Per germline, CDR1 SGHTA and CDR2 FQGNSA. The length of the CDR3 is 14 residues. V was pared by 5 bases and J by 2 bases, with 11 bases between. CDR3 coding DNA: TGTGCCAGCAGCCCTGGGGCTTACACAGATACGCAGTATTTT. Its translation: CASSPGAYTDTQYF.

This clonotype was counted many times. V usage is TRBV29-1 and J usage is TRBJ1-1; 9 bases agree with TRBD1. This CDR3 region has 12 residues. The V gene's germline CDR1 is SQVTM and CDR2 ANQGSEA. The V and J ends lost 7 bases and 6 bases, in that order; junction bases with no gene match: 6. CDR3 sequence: CSAVWTGAEAFF. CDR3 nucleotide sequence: TGCAGCGCTGTTTGGACAGGGGCTGAAGCTTTCTTT.

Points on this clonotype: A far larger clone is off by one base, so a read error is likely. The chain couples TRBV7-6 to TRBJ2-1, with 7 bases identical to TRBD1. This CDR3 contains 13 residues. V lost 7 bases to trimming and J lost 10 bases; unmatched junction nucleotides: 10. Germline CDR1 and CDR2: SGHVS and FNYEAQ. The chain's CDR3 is CASTPGQPYEQFF. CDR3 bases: TGTGCCAGCACGCCGGGACAGCCCTACGAGCAGTTCTTC.

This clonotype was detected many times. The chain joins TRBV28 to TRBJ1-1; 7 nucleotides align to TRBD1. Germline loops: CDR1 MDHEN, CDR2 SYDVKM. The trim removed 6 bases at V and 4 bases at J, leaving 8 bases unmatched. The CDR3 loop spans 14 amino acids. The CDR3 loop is CASRLTGYTTEAFF. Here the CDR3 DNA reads TGTGCCAGCAGGTTGACAGGGTATACCACTGAAGCTTTCTTT. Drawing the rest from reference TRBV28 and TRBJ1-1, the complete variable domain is DVKVTQSSRYLVKRTGEKVFLECVQDMDHENMFWYRQDPGLGLRLIYFSYDVKMKEKGDIPEGYSVSREKKERFSLILESASTNQTSMYLCASRLTGYTTEAFFGQGTRLTVV.

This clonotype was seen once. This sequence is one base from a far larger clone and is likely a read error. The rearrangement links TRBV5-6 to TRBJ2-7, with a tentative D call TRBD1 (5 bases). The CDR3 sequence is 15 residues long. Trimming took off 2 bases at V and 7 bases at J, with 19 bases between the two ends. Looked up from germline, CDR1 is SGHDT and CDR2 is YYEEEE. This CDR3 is CASSFGQGSYNEQYF. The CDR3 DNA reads TGTGCCAGCAGCTTCGGTCAGGGCTCCTACAATGAGCAGTACTTC.

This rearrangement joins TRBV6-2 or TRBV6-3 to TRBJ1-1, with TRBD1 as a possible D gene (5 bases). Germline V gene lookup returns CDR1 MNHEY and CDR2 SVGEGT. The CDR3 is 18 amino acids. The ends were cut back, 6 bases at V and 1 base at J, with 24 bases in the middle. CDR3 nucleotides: TGTGCCAGCAGCCGTCCCGGGACCAGGGCCAAACGGAACACTGAAGCTTTCTTT. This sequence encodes CASSRPGTRAKRNTEAFF.

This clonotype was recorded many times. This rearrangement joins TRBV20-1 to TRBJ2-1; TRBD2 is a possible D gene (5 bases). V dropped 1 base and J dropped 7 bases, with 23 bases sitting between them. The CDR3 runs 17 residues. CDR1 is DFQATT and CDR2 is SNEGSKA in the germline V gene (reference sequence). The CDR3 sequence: CSARVASRWSSGNEQFF. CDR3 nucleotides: TGCAGTGCTAGAGTCGCGTCCCGGTGGTCCTCGGGGAATGAGCAGTTCTTC.

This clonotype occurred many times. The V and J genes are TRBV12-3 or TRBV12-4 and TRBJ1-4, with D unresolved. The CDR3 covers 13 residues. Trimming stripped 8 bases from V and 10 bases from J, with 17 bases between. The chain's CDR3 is CASGPPPVGKLFF. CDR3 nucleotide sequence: TGTGCCAGCGGACCCCCCCCGGTCGGAAAACTGTTTTTT.

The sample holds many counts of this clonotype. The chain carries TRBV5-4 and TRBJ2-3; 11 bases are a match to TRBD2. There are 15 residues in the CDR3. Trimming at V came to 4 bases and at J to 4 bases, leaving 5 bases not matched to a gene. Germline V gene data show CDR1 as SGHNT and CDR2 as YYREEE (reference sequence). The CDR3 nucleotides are TGTGCCAGCAGCCCAACTAGCGGGAGAGCAGATACGCAGTATTTT. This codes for CASSPTSGRADTQYF.

CDR3 bases: TGTGCCAGCAGCTTGGCTCTTTACAATGAGCAGTTCTTC. Its translation is CASSLALYNEQFF. This chain connects TRBV5-5 to TRBJ2-1, with D hard to call. This CDR3 contains 13 residues. CDR1 is SGHKS, CDR2 YYEKEE, per germline (reference sequence). V was clipped by 0 bases and J by 4 bases, with 5 bases between them.

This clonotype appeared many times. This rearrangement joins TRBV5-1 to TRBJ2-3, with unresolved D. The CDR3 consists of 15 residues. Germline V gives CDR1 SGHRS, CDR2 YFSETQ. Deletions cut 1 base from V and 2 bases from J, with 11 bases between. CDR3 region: CASSLNGGPTDTQYF. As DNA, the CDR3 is TGCGCCAGCAGCTTGAACGGCGGACCCACAGATACGCAGTATTTT.

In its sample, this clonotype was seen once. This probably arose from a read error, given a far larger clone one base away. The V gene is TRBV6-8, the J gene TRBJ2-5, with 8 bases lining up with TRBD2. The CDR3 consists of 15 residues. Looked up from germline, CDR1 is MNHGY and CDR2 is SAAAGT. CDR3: CASSYSAGGGESQYF. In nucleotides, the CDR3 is TGTGCCAGCAGTTACTCCGCGGGGGGCGGGGAGAGCCAGTACTTC.

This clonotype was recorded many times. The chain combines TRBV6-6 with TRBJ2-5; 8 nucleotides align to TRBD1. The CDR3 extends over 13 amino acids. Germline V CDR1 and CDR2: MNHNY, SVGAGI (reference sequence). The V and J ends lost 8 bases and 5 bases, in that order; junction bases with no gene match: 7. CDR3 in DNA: TGTGCCAGCTCCGGACAGGGTGTGGAGACCCAGTACTTC. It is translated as CASSGQGVETQYF.

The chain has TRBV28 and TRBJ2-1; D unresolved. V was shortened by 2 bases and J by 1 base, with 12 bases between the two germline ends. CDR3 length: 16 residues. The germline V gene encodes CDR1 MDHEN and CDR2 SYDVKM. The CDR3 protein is CASSLPQLLSYNEQFF. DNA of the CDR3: TGTGCCAGCAGTTTACCCCAACTGCTGTCCTACAATGAGCAGTTCTTC.

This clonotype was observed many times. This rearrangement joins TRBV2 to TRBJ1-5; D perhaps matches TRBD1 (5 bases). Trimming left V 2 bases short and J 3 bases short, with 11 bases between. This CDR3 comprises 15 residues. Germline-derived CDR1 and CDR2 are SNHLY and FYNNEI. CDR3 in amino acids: CASSEKGAPNQPQHF. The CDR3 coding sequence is TGTGCCAGCAGTGAAAAAGGGGCCCCCAATCAGCCCCAGCATTTT.

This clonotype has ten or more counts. CDR3 amino acids: CASSLAGVIDTQYF. The CDR3 DNA reads as TGTGCCAGCAGTCTAGCGGGAGTAATAGATACGCAGTATTTT. The chain is built from TRBV28 and TRBJ2-3, with TRBD2 matching 10 bases. The V gene's germline CDR1 is MDHEN and CDR2 SYDVKM. This CDR3 region has 14 residues. Unmatched junction bases numbered 4, after V lost 5 bases and J lost 5 bases.

The CDR3 nucleotides read TGTGCCAGCAGCTTGCGGGGACTAACCTCCACACCAGAGCAGTACTTC. Protein: CASSLRGLTSTPEQYF. The rearrangement joins TRBV5-6 to TRBJ2-4, with 7 bases aligning to TRBD2. Looked up from germline, CDR1 is SGHDT and CDR2 is YYEEEE. The CDR3 has 16 residues. V shed 1 base and J 13 bases; nucleotides not matched to a gene: 17.

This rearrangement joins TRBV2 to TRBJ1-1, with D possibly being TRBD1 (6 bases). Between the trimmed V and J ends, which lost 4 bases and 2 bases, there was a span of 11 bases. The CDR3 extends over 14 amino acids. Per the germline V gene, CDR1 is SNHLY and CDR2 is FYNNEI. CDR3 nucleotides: TGTGCCAGCAGTGGAGAGACAGGAAACACTGAAGCTTTCTTT. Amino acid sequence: CASSGETGNTEAFF.

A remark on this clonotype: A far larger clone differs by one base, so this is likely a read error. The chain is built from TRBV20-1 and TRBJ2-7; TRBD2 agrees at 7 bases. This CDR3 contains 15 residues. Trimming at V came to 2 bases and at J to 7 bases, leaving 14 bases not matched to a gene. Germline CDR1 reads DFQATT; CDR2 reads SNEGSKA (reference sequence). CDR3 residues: CSARTGLAASNEQYF. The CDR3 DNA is TGCAGTGCTAGAACGGGGCTAGCGGCTTCCAATGAGCAGTACTTC.

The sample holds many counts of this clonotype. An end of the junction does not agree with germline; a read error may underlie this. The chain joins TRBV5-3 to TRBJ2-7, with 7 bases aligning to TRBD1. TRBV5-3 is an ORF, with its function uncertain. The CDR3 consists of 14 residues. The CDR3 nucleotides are TGTGCCAGCAGCTCGCACCCGGGACAGTACGAGCAGTACTTC. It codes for CASSSHPGQYEQYF.

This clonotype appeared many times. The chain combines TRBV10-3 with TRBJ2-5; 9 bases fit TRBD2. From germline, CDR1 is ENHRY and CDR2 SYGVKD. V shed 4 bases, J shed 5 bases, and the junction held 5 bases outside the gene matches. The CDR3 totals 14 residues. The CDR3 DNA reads TGTGCCATCAGTGGCGGGGGGGGTCGGGAGACCCAGTACTTC. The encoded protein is CAISGGGGRETQYF.

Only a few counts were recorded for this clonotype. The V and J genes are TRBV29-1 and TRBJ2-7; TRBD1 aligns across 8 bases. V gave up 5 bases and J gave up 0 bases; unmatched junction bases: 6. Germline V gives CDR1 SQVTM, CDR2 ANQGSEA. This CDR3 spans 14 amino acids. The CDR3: CSVLGDRISYEQYF. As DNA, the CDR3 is TGCAGCGTTCTAGGGGACAGGATCTCCTACGAGCAGTACTTC.

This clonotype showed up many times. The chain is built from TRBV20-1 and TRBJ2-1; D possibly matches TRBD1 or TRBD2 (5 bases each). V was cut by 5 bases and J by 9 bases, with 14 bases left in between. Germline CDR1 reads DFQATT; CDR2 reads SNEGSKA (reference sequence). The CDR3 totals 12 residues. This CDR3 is CSAGGVAREQFF. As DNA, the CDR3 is TGCAGTGCTGGGGGAGTAGCCCGTGAGCAGTTCTTC.

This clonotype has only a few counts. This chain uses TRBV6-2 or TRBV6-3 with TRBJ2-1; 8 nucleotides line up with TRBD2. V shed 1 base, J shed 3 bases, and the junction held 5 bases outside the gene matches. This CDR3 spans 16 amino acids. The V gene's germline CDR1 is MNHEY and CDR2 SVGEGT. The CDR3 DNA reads TGTGCCAGCAGTTACTTAGCGGGACTTAGCTACAATGAGCAGTTCTTC. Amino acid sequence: CASSYLAGLSYNEQFF.